These T cell receptor beta chains were read from a single sample in a study. TCRdb itself ran the reads through MiXCR, one entry per CDR3 protein. This sample has 3,400 or so distinct CDR3 sequences, with roughly 10% found just once. Material: CD4+ T cells from synovial fluid. All receptors derive from a human donor with rheumatoid arthritis. CDR3s include the opening cysteine and the closing phenylalanine or tryptophan. The D gene is left open where the match is weak. Not every row has a clone size; where given, it reads once, few, many or a size class.

>TRBD2|-|TRBV15|TRBJ2-3|15
TGTGCCACCAGCCGAATAGCGGGAGACACAGATACGCAGTATTTT
CATSRIAGDTDTQYF
>-|-|TRBV19|TRBJ2-7|14
TGTGCCAGTAGTATGGGAATGGGTACTTACGAGCAGTACTTC
CASSMGMGTYEQYF
>TRBD1|medium-sized|TRBV4-1|TRBJ2-3|15
TGCGCCAGCAGCCAGGACAGGGGAAACACAGATACGCAGTATTTT
CASSQDRGNTDTQYF
>TRBD1|few|TRBV12-3/TRBV12-4|TRBJ1-6|14
TGTGCCAGCAGTTCAAACAGGGGGCACTCACCCCTCCACTTT
CASSSNRGHSPLHF
>-|many|TRBV7-2|TRBJ2-3|15
TGTGCCAGCAGCTCAACTCTTATGTTCGCAGATACGCAGTATTTT
CASSSTLMFADTQYF
>-|medium-sized|TRBV7-2|TRBJ2-1|13
TGTGCCAGCAGCTTAGGACCGCGGAATGAGCAGTTCTTC
CASSLGPRNEQFF
>TRBD1|many|TRBV20-1|TRBJ2-2|16
TGCAGTGCTTCCGATCCGGGACAGGGAGACACCGGGGAGCTGTTTTTT
CSASDPGQGDTGELFF
>-|-|TRBV5-6|TRBJ1-2|14
TGTGCCAGTAACCACAGGGCGGCTTACTATGGCTACACCTTC
CASNHRAAYYGYTF
>TRBD1|-|TRBV20-1|TRBJ2-2|14
TGCAGTGCCCAGGGGGAACGGGGCGCCGGGGAGCTGTTTTTT
CSAQGERGAGELFF
>-|medium-sized|TRBV20-1|TRBJ2-3|14
TGCAGTGCTCCCACGGGCTCGGAGGCAGATACGCAGTATTTT
CSAPTGSEADTQYF
>TRBD2|-|TRBV28|TRBJ2-1|17
TGTGCCAGCAGTTTGGCTAGCGGCATCTCCCAATACAATGAGCAGTTCTTC
CASSLASGISQYNEQFF
>TRBD2|medium-sized|TRBV10-1|TRBJ2-1|15
TGCGCCAGCAGCGGAGGGACTAGCGGGAGTCATGAGCAGTTCTTC
CASSGGTSGSHEQFF
>-|medium-sized|TRBV20-1|TRBJ1-3|14
TGCAGTGCTAGCTTCCAGAGCTCTGGAAACACCATATATTTT
CSASFQSSGNTIYF
>TRBD1|medium-sized|TRBV29-1|TRBJ1-2|15
TGCAGCGTAAACACTGACGCAGGGGGTTGGAATGGCTACACCTTC
CSVNTDAGGWNGYTF
>-|medium-sized|TRBV29-1|TRBJ1-4|13
TGCAGCGCCCGGGGGGGAACTAATGAAAAACTGTTTTTT
CSARGGTNEKLFF
>-|-|TRBV20-1|TRBJ1-5|15
TGCAGTGCTCGCGAGAAGGGATGGAGCAATCAGCCCCAGCATTTT
CSAREKGWSNQPQHF
>TRBD2|medium-sized|TRBV7-2|TRBJ2-2|15
TGTGCCAGCAGCTGGGGAGGGCGAGGCACCGGGGAGCTGTTTTTT
CASSWGGRGTGELFF
>-|many|TRBV14|TRBJ2-1|13
TGTGCCAGCAGCCGAGGGCTATACAATGAGCAGTTCTTC
CASSRGLYNEQFF
>-|medium-sized|TRBV18|TRBJ1-1|15
TGTGCCAGCTCACCATTCGGGAAACTGAACACTGAAGCTTTCTTT
CASSPFGKLNTEAFF
>TRBD2|large|TRBV20-1|TRBJ2-7|14
TGCAGTGCTAGCCCAACTAGCGGGGAGTACGAGCAGTACTTC
CSASPTSGEYEQYF
>TRBD2|many|TRBV7-2|TRBJ2-7|16
TGTGCCAGCAGCCCCATGGGACTAGCGGCAGGAAACGAGCAGTACTTC
CASSPMGLAAGNEQYF
>-|few|TRBV7-2|TRBJ2-7|16
TGTGCCAGCAGCTTAGATAGCGGAGGAATTATGGGCGAGCAGTACTTC
CASSLDSGGIMGEQYF
>TRBD1|medium-sized|TRBV7-2|TRBJ2-3|17
TGTGCCAGCAGCTTAGTAGGCGCAGGGGGCTACACAGATACGCAGTATTTT
CASSLVGAGGYTDTQYF
>-|medium-sized|TRBV5-1|TRBJ2-1|15
TGCGCCAGCAGCTTGGACGGGGGCTCCTACAATGAGCAGTTCTTC
CASSLDGGSYNEQFF
>TRBD1|large|TRBV20-1|TRBJ2-7|15
TGCAGTGCTAGAGGATTGGGGGACAGGGCCTACGAGCAGTACTTC
CSARGLGDRAYEQYF
>-|medium-sized|TRBV7-6|TRBJ2-3|11
TGTGCCAGCAGCTTAGCAGATACGCAGTATTTT
CASSLADTQYF
>TRBD2|medium-sized|TRBV20-1|TRBJ2-1|14
TGCAGTGCTAGAGATTTAGCGGGAGTGGATGAGCAGTTCTTC
CSARDLAGVDEQFF